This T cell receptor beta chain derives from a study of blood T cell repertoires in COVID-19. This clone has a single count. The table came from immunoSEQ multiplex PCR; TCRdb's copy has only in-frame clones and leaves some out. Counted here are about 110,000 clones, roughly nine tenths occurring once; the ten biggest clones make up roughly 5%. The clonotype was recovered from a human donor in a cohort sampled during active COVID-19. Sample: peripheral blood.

The CDR3 DNA follows: TGTGCCAGCAGTCCCGGGACAGGGGGCGAGCAGTACTTC. Translated: CASSPGTGGEQYF. The rearrangement links TRBV7-6 to TRBJ2-7, with 11 positions matching TRBD1. Germline V gene sequence: CDR1 SGHVS, CDR2 FNYEAQ. The CDR3 has 13 residues. J gave up 6 bases and V 6 bases, and 4 bases lay outside the gene matches.